This passage covers 30 T cell receptor beta chains from one sample sequenced in a study of blood T cell repertoires in COVID-19. Profiled with immunoSEQ multiplex PCR; TCRdb holds only in-frame clones, not every one. The data show 290,000 or so clones, around 87% seen once. The sequencing input was peripheral blood. The receptors stem from a man aged 70-80 years with acute or convalescent COVID-19.

The rearrangement joins TRBV28 to TRBJ1-2; D is possibly TRBD1 (5 bases). This CDR3 contains 14 residues. Trimming pared 7 bases from V and 8 bases from J, leaving 20 bases between. The germline V gene has CDR1 MDHEN and CDR2 SYDVKM. CDR3 nucleotide sequence: TGTGCCAGCAAACCCGGGGCCGGGGGAATCGGCTACACCTTC. Translation gives CASKPGAGGIGYTF.

In its sample, this clone was seen a few times. The chain employs TRBV29-1 and TRBJ2-6; possibly TRBD1 for D (5 bases). Trimming shortened V by 6 bases and J by 0 bases, and 15 bases separated the two germline ends. Germline assignment: CDR1 SQVTM and CDR2 ANQGSEA. The CDR3 has 16 residues. The CDR3 region is CSVQGGPGSGANVLTF. The CDR3 DNA is TGCAGCGTGCAGGGTGGGCCGGGCTCTGGGGCCAACGTCCTGACTTTC.

The chain is built from TRBV21-1 and TRBJ1-6. TRBV21-1 is a pseudogene segment. The CDR3 totals 13 residues. CDR3 in DNA: TGTGCCAGCAGCAAATTCCCGGATTCACCCCTCCACTTT. Translating it yields CASSKFPDSPLHF.

This rearrangement joins TRBV13 to TRBJ2-7, with 11 bases matching TRBD1. The CDR3 length is 15 residues. With V trimmed by 4 bases and J by 4 bases, 6 bases remained unmatched. Germline loops: CDR1 PRHDT, CDR2 FYEKMQ (reference sequence). The CDR3 DNA reads TGTGCCAGCAGCTATCGGGACAGGGGGGTATACGAGCAGTACTTC. It is translated as CASSYRDRGVYEQYF.

The chain has TRBV5-6 and TRBJ2-7, with 14 bases matching TRBD2. The J segment lost 2 bases and the V segment lost 2 bases, leaving 3 bases of the junction unmatched. CDR1 and CDR2 (germline): SGHDT, YYEEEE. There are 16 residues in the CDR3. The CDR3 loop reads CASSLPGLAGAYEQYF. The CDR3 nucleotides read TGTGCCAGCAGCTTACCGGGACTAGCGGGGGCCTACGAGCAGTACTTC.

This clone was recorded only once. This chain links TRBV28 with TRBJ1-5; 7 nucleotides agree with TRBD1. The CDR3 is 15 amino acids. Per the germline V gene, CDR1 is MDHEN and CDR2 is SYDVKM. V was pared by 5 bases and J by 3 bases, with 7 bases of the junction left unmatched. DNA for the CDR3: TGTGCCAGCAGTGGGCTGGGACAGACCAATCAGCCCCAGCATTTT. Encoded protein: CASSGLGQTNQPQHF.

The chain carries TRBV5-1 and TRBJ2-7; TRBD2 aligns across 13 bases. This CDR3 spans 17 amino acids. With 3 bases clipped from V and 2 bases from J, the junction kept 8 bases outside the gene matches. Germline V gene sequence: CDR1 SGHRS, CDR2 YFSETQ. The CDR3 DNA sequence: TGCGCCAGCAGCTCCGGGACTAGCGGGATCTACACCTACGAGCAGTACTTC. Encoded protein: CASSSGTSGIYTYEQYF.

The chain recombines TRBV28 with TRBJ1-3; D uncertain. The germline CDR1 and CDR2 sequences are MDHEN and SYDVKM. The CDR3 covers 15 residues. Trimming took off 3 bases at V and 0 bases at J, with 9 bases between the two ends. The CDR3 DNA follows: TGTGCCAGCAGTTTCCGTGACTACTCTGGAAACACCATATATTTT. This encodes CASSFRDYSGNTIYF.

V gene TRBV27 combines with J gene TRBJ2-7; 10 nucleotides match TRBD1. The CDR3 spans 16 residues. With V trimmed by 6 bases and J by 6 bases, 14 bases remained unmatched. The germline V gene has CDR1 MNHEY and CDR2 SMNVEV (reference sequence). The DNA for the CDR3 is TGTGCCAGCAGGGCCCCCTCGAGGGACAGGGGTGGCGAGCAGTACTTC. Protein sequence: CASRAPSRDRGGEQYF.

CDR3 amino acids: CASSPGWGDETQYF. Written as DNA, the CDR3 is TGTGCCAGCTCACCTGGGTGGGGCGACGAGACCCAGTACTTC. The chain combines TRBV18 with TRBJ2-5; D may be TRBD1 (5 bases). This CDR3 has 14 residues. V lost 3 bases, J lost 5 bases, and 13 bases lay in between. Germline-derived CDR1 and CDR2 are KGHSH and LQKENI.

The chain combines TRBV6-5 with TRBJ2-2; 9 bases align to TRBD1. Trimming cost V 5 bases and J 3 bases; bases outside gene matches: 4. The CDR3 is 15 residues long. Per the germline V gene, CDR1 is MNHEY and CDR2 is SVGAGI. The CDR3 region has the DNA TGTGCCAGCAGTCACAGGGGGCCTCACACCGGGGAGCTGTTTTTT. This sequence encodes CASSHRGPHTGELFF.

This chain uses TRBV6-5 with TRBJ2-7; 8 nucleotides line up with TRBD1. The CDR3 sequence is 14 residues long. The V segment lost 4 bases and the J segment 4 bases; nucleotides outside the gene matches: 6. From germline, CDR1 is MNHEY and CDR2 SVGAGI. This CDR3 reads CASSSDRAPYEQYF. The CDR3 DNA reads as TGTGCCAGCAGTTCGGACAGGGCCCCTTACGAGCAGTACTTC.

Points on this clone: The identical CDR3 is also encoded by other nucleotide sequences in the sample. V gene TRBV4-2 combines with J gene TRBJ2-2; 8 bases map to TRBD2. Trimming took 0 bases from V and 7 from J; bases not matched to a gene: 10. The CDR3 is made up of 17 amino acids. CDR1 is LGHNA and CDR2 is YNFKEQ in the germline V gene. The CDR3: CASSQDRETTSDGELFF. DNA of the CDR3: TGTGCCAGCAGCCAAGATAGGGAAACGACTAGCGACGGGGAGCTGTTTTTT.

The chain recombines TRBV2 with TRBJ2-5; a weak D match, TRBD2 (5 bases). The V gene lost 4 bases and the J gene lost 3 bases, with 12 bases spanning the gap. The CDR3 has 14 amino acids. Germline values: CDR1 SNHLY, CDR2 FYNNEI. The CDR3 nucleotides are TGTGCCAGCAGTGTCGTGGGAGCCGAAGAGACCCAGTACTTC. Amino acid sequence: CASSVVGAEETQYF.

The V call is TRBV11-2, the J call TRBJ2-1; 8 positions agree with TRBD2. Germline V gene sequence: CDR1 SGHAT, CDR2 FQNNGV. This CDR3 is built from 16 residues. After removal of 5 bases from V and 4 bases from J, the junction contained 10 bases not matched to a gene. The CDR3 spells CASSPYGLAGYNEQFF. The CDR3 nucleotides are TGTGCCAGCAGCCCTTATGGACTAGCCGGATACAATGAGCAGTTCTTC.

This rearrangement joins TRBV5-6 to TRBJ1-1; the match to TRBD1 covers 8 bases. The CDR3 contains 15 residues. Germline lookup yields CDR1 SGHDT and CDR2 YYEEEE. V shed 0 bases, J shed 5 bases, and the junction held 6 bases outside the gene matches. CDR3 in DNA: TGTGCCAGCAGCTTGGCTCAGGGGGCATGGACTGAAGCTTTCTTT. It is translated as CASSLAQGAWTEAFF. Based on the CDR3 plus reference TRBV5-6 and TRBJ1-1, the full variable domain is DAGVTQSPTHLIKTRGQQVTLRCSPKSGHDTVSWYQQALGQGPQFIFQYYEEEERQRGNFPDRFSGHQFPNYSSELNVNALLLGDSALYLCASSLAQGAWTEAFFGQGTRLTVV.

This chain uses TRBV30 with TRBJ2-3; D call uncertain. V lost 1 base and J 3 bases, leaving 8 bases between the germline ends. CDR1 is GTSNPN, CDR2 SVGIG, per germline (reference sequence). The CDR3 is 13 amino acids. The CDR3 DNA follows: TGTGCCTGGAGTGGTAGAAATACAGATACGCAGTATTTT. Protein: CAWSGRNTDTQYF. The full variable domain, in which reference TRBV30 and TRBJ2-3 provide the parts outside the CDR3, is SQTIHQWPATLVQPVGSPLSLECTVEGTSNPNLYWYRQAAGRGLQLLFYSVGIGQISSEVPQNLSASRPQDRQFILSSKKLLLSDSGFYLCAWSGRNTDTQYFGPGTRLTVL.

The J gene is TRBJ2-7, the V gene TRBV6-2 or TRBV6-3, with 7 bases fitting TRBD2. Germline V gene sequence: CDR1 MNHEY, CDR2 SVGEGT. With 0 bases clipped from V and 7 bases from J, the junction kept 9 bases outside the gene matches. This CDR3 is 15 amino acids long. CDR3 in DNA: TGTGCCAGCAGTTACTCGAGCGGGGCGCGTTGGGAGCAGTACTTC. This codes for CASSYSSGARWEQYF.

Concerning this clone itself: One end of the junction is discordant with germline, which a read error may explain. The V and J genes are TRBV28 and TRBJ1-4; D not resolved. Germline lookup yields CDR1 MDHEN and CDR2 SYDVKM. CDR3 size: 15 residues. CDR3 coding DNA: TGTGCCAGCAGTTTAGGGCCCTGGGGTGAACGGGGTGAGGTTTTT. As protein: CASSLGPWGERGEVF. Looking up the rest from reference TRBV28 and TRBJ1-4 gives the full variable domain: DVKVTQSSRYLVKRTGEKVFLECVQDMDHENMFWYRQDPGLGLRLIYFSYDVKMKEKGDIPEGYSVSREKKERFSLILESASTNQTSMYLCASSLGPWGERGEVFGSGTQLSVL.

This chain connects TRBV5-1 to TRBJ2-7; TRBD2 agrees at 10 bases. V lost 5 bases and J lost 2; bases outside the gene matches: 7. CDR3 size: 15 residues. Germline V gene sequence: CDR1 SGHRS, CDR2 YFSETQ. CDR3: CASRFSLAGPYEQYF. CDR3 nucleotide sequence: TGCGCCAGCAGATTTTCACTAGCGGGGCCCTACGAGCAGTACTTC.

This chain links TRBV28 with TRBJ1-3; 8 bases map to TRBD1. The CDR3 has 15 residues. With 6 bases clipped from V and 2 bases from J, the junction kept 6 bases outside the gene matches. Per the germline V gene, CDR1 is MDHEN and CDR2 is SYDVKM. In nucleotides, the CDR3 is TGTGCCAGCAGCTCCTGGACAGGGACTGGAAACACCATATATTTT. Translating it yields CASSSWTGTGNTIYF.

This chain connects TRBV11-2 to TRBJ2-7, with TRBD2 matching 10 bases. Germline V gene sequence: CDR1 SGHAT, CDR2 FQNNGV. J was trimmed by 6 bases and V by 5 bases; bases with no gene match: 16. The CDR3 sequence is 17 residues long. CDR3 protein: CASSLMIQSGGAGEQYF. CDR3 nucleotides: TGTGCCAGCAGCCTGATGATTCAAAGCGGGGGGGCTGGCGAGCAGTACTTC.

The gene calls are TRBV5-5 and TRBJ2-5; TRBD2 agrees at 12 bases. The CDR3 totals 16 residues. The germline gives CDR1 SGHKS, CDR2 YYEKEE (reference sequence). After removal of 4 bases from V and 2 bases from J, the junction contained 6 bases not matched to a gene. CDR3 residues: CASSQGTSGLQETQYF. The CDR3 coding sequence is TGTGCCAGCAGCCAGGGGACTAGCGGGTTGCAAGAGACCCAGTACTTC.

A single count supports this clone. This sequence joins TRBV11-3 and TRBJ2-2, with 8 bases aligning to TRBD2. Germline CDR1 SGHNT, CDR2 YENEEA. V lost 1 base to trimming and J lost 5 bases; unmatched junction nucleotides: 3. The CDR3 length is 15 residues. Here the CDR3 DNA reads TGTGCCAGCAGCTTAGGTCGCGGGAGGACCGGGGAGCTGTTTTTT. It translates to CASSLGRGRTGELFF.

V gene TRBV12-3 or TRBV12-4 combines with J gene TRBJ2-1; tentatively, D is TRBD1 (5 bases). Trimming left V 3 bases short and J 9 bases short, with 12 bases between. The CDR3 runs 13 residues. Written as DNA, the CDR3 is TGTGCCAGCAGTTTCCAGGGATTCGGTGAGCAGTTCTTC. This gives the protein CASSFQGFGEQFF.

The chain couples TRBV7-2 to TRBJ2-2, with TRBD2 identical over 13 bases. This CDR3 contains 16 residues. Germline V gene sequence: CDR1 SGHTA, CDR2 FQGNSA. The trim removed 1 base at V and 9 bases at J, leaving 5 bases unmatched. CDR3 amino acids: CASSLGGLAGARELFF. CDR3 bases: TGTGCCAGCAGCTTAGGTGGACTAGCGGGGGCTAGGGAGCTGTTTTTT.

This clone appeared a single time. V is TRBV7-2 and J is TRBJ1-3; D remains ambiguous. The V gene's germline CDR1 is SGHTA and CDR2 FQGNSA. The CDR3 sequence is 16 residues long. V dropped 1 base and J dropped 0 bases, with 10 bases sitting between them. CDR3 protein: CASSLGSASSGNTIYF. Here the CDR3 DNA reads TGTGCCAGCAGCTTAGGTAGCGCTAGCTCTGGAAACACCATATATTTT.

The chain recombines TRBV6-5 with TRBJ1-6, with a weak D call TRBD1 (5 bases). This CDR3 region has 14 residues. Trimming took 1 base from V and 10 from J, leaving 11 bases between them. Per the germline V gene, CDR1 is MNHEY and CDR2 is SVGAGI. CDR3 nucleotide sequence: TGTGCCAGCAGTTACTTCGGACAATGGTCACCCCTCCACTTT. It encodes CASSYFGQWSPLHF.

The V gene is TRBV4-1, the J gene TRBJ2-7, with TRBD1 matching 7 bases. After removal of 0 bases from V and 0 bases from J, the junction contained 11 bases not matched to a gene. Looked up from germline, CDR1 is MGHRA and CDR2 is YSYEKL. This CDR3 contains 18 residues. The CDR3 loop reads CASSQEGQVSLSSYEQYF. The CDR3 nucleotides are TGCGCCAGCAGCCAAGAAGGACAGGTATCATTGTCCTCCTACGAGCAGTACTTC.

The chain has TRBV5-1 and TRBJ1-4, with D tentatively TRBD1 (6 bases). This CDR3 is 14 amino acids long. Germline V gene sequence: CDR1 SGHRS, CDR2 YFSETQ. V shed 4 bases and J shed 4 bases, with 11 bases lying between them. The CDR3 region is CASSPRGFNEKLFF. The CDR3 nucleotides read TGCGCCAGCAGCCCCAGGGGATTTAATGAAAAACTGTTTTTT. Using reference TRBV5-1 and TRBJ1-4 for the parts outside the CDR3, the full variable domain is KAGVTQTPRYLIKTRGQQVTLSCSPISGHRSVSWYQQTPGQGLQFLFEYFSETQRNKGNFPGRFSGRQFSNSRSEMNVSTLELGDSALYLCASSPRGFNEKLFFGSGTQLSVL.